The 9 T cell receptor beta chains given below trace back to one sample, sequenced in a study of CD8 T cells in Susac syndrome (dated by TCRdb to between 2018 and 2021). Libraries came from the immunoSEQ multiplex PCR assay. RNA was extracted using the RNeasy kit, and roughly 0.5 to 1 microgram was reverse transcribed with random hexamers. TCRdb reprocessed the public reads (quality trimming at Q25 with fastp, clone calling with MiXCR) and kept in-frame beta chains. Records with the same CDR3 protein are collapsed into one entry carrying the most frequent genes and DNA. For this sample the table gives about 47,000 distinct CDR3 sequences, of which almost 95% were detected only once. Jointly, the top ten make up roughly 0.4% of the sample. Sequencing was done on a sample of CD8+ T cells from PBMCs. The receptors derive from a human donor in good health.

This chain uses TRBV12-3 or TRBV12-4 with TRBJ2-1; 12 bases line up with TRBD2. This CDR3 comprises 16 residues. The V and J ends lost 3 bases and 7 bases, in that order; junction bases with no gene match: 7. Written as DNA, the CDR3 is TGTGCCAGCAGTTTTTGGGGACTAGCGGGCCAAAATGAGCAGTTCTTC. Encoded protein: CASSFWGLAGQNEQFF.

The chain has TRBV11-2 and TRBJ2-7, with 9 bases matching TRBD1. The V segment lost 6 bases and the J segment 1 base; nucleotides outside the gene matches: 7. The V gene's germline CDR1 is SGHAT and CDR2 FQNNGV. The CDR3 has 15 amino acids. The CDR3 nucleotides are TGTGCCAGCAGGCAAGCGGGACAGGGTTCCTACGAGCAGTACTTC. Protein: CASRQAGQGSYEQYF. Full variable domain (remainder filled in from reference TRBV11-2 and TRBJ2-7): EAGVAQSPRYKIIEKRQSVAFWCNPISGHATLYWYQQILGQGPKLLIQFQNNGVVDDSQLPKDRFSAERLKGVDSTLKIQPAKLEDSAVYLCASRQAGQGSYEQYFGPGTRLTVT.

The chain recombines TRBV10-2 with TRBJ2-7; possible D gene TRBD1, 5 bases. The CDR3 runs to 16 residues. With 3 bases removed from V and 1 base from J, the gap between germline ends came to 16 bases. Germline assignment: CDR1 WSHSY and CDR2 SAAADI. CDR3: CASSDSIPAGSYEQYF. Here the CDR3 DNA reads TGCGCCAGCAGTGATTCCATTCCCGCAGGGTCCTACGAGCAGTACTTC.

The chain joins TRBV15 to TRBJ2-7; tentatively, D is TRBD2 (6 bases). The V end was cut by 4 bases, the J end by 9 bases, with 16 bases between. Looked up from germline, CDR1 is LNHNV and CDR2 is YYDKDF (reference sequence). The CDR3 runs 13 residues. CDR3 region: CATSTSRGTGQYF. The CDR3 DNA reads TGTGCCACCAGCACCTCCCGGGGGACGGGGCAGTACTTC.

The V gene is TRBV6-5, the J gene TRBJ2-2, with D possibly TRBD1 on 6 matching bases. Germline CDR1 and CDR2: MNHEY and SVGAGI. Trimming left V 6 bases short and J 5 bases short, with 13 bases between. The CDR3 loop spans 14 amino acids. CDR3 amino acids: CASRTTGWTGELFF. CDR3 sequence (DNA): TGTGCCAGCAGAACAACAGGGTGGACCGGGGAGCTGTTTTTT.

V usage is TRBV12-3 or TRBV12-4 and J usage is TRBJ2-7, with D uncertain. Trimming cost V 5 bases and J 3 bases, with 8 bases left between them. The CDR3 consists of 12 residues. Here the CDR3 reads CASSESGYEQYF. CDR3 in DNA: TGTGCCAGCAGTGAGAGTGGCTACGAGCAGTACTTC.

The chain uses TRBV4-1 and TRBJ2-1; the D is unclear. V gave up 1 base and J gave up 0 bases, with 7 bases separating them. From germline, CDR1 is MGHRA and CDR2 YSYEKL. This CDR3 has 15 amino acids. The CDR3 bases are TGCGCCAGCAGCCAAGCTGTACTCTCCTACAATGAGCAGTTCTTC. As protein: CASSQAVLSYNEQFF.

This clonotype was found a few times. The chain links TRBV4-1 to TRBJ2-5; 7 bases align to TRBD1. Per germline, CDR1 MGHRA and CDR2 YSYEKL. The V segment lost 1 base and the J segment 1 base; nucleotides outside the gene matches: 6. The CDR3 is 16 amino acids. In DNA form, the CDR3 reads TGCGCCAGCAGCCAAGCGTGGACAGGATTCCAAGAGACCCAGTACTTC. It translates to CASSQAWTGFQETQYF.

CDR3 amino acids: CASSLGARGGETQYF. The CDR3 DNA follows: TGTGCCAGCAGTTTGGGGGCACGCGGGGGAGAGACCCAGTACTTC. The chain joins TRBV27 to TRBJ2-5; D possibly corresponds to TRBD2 (7 bases). Germline assignment: CDR1 MNHEY and CDR2 SMNVEV (reference sequence). The CDR3 is 15 residues long. V gave up 3 bases and J gave up 4 bases, with 15 bases separating them.